This passage covers 14 T cell receptor beta chains from one sample sequenced in a study of T cell repertoires in cytomegalovirus infection. MiXCR, run by TCRdb on the reads, gives a single entry per CDR3 protein. The data contain roughly 720,000 distinct CDR3 sequences, less than 40% of them singletons. Sequenced: PBMCs. These receptors were collected from a human donor in good health (CMV status not recorded). Some clones in this sample may be carry-over from other donors' samples.

The chain couples TRBV6-1 to TRBJ2-7; D might be TRBD1 or TRBD2, each matching 5 bases. The length of the CDR3 is 15 residues. V gave up 8 bases and J gave up 0 bases, with 17 bases separating them. Germline assignment: CDR1 MNHNS and CDR2 SASEGT. In nucleotides, the CDR3 is TGTGCCAGCGGACTCCGGGACCACAGCTCCTACGAGCAGTACTTC. Its translation is CASGLRDHSSYEQYF.

The V and J genes are TRBV20-1 and TRBJ1-6, with D possibly being TRBD1 (5 bases). Germline values: CDR1 DFQATT, CDR2 SNEGSKA (reference sequence). The CDR3 covers 14 residues. V was shortened by 3 bases and J by 10 bases, with 16 bases between the two germline ends. The CDR3 sequence: CSASREQGDSPLHF. The CDR3 bases are TGCAGTGCTAGTAGAGAGCAGGGAGACTCACCCCTCCACTTT.

Note on this clonotype: An end of the junction does not agree with germline; a read error may underlie this. The genes are TRBV27 and TRBJ2-1; no clear D gene. CDR3 size: 15 residues. Germline loops: CDR1 MNHEY, CDR2 SMNVEV (reference sequence). The DNA for the CDR3 is TGTGCCAGCAGATCATACGCACGCCAAAACAAGGAGCAGTTCTTC. Its translation is CASRSYARQNKEQFF.

This sequence joins TRBV5-6 and TRBJ2-7, with 13 bases lining up with TRBD2. Germline loops: CDR1 SGHDT, CDR2 YYEEEE. The trim removed 4 bases at V and 2 bases at J, leaving 3 bases unmatched. This CDR3 has 15 residues. The CDR3 bases are TGTGCCAGCAGCCCTACTAGCGGGAGGGCCTACGAGCAGTACTTC. It translates to CASSPTSGRAYEQYF.

In regard to this clonotype: The CDR3 carries no conserved terminal phenylalanine or tryptophan, so it likely arises from a read error. The V call is TRBV7-8, the J call TRBJ1-2, with TRBD1 matching 11 bases. CDR3 length: 15 residues. CDR1 SGHVS and CDR2 FQNEAQ come from the germline V gene. The junction had 6 bases not matched to a gene; V was cut back by 1 base and J by 8 bases. The CDR3 reads CASSLESGTGGGYTC. CDR3 coding DNA: TGTGCCAGCAGCTTAGAATCCGGGACAGGGGGGGGCTACACCTGC.

There are many counts of this clonotype. The CDR3 loop is CASSLLSGLQAFF. The CDR3 region has the DNA TGTGCCAGCAGCTTATTAAGTGGCTTGCAAGCTTTCTTT. This chain uses TRBV7-9 with TRBJ1-1, with unresolved D. CDR1 and CDR2 from the germline V gene are SEHNR and FQNEAQ (reference sequence). This CDR3 spans 13 amino acids. V lost 2 bases and J 9 bases, leaving 13 bases between the germline ends.

This clonotype was observed a few times. The chain recombines TRBV12-3 or TRBV12-4 with TRBJ1-6, with 9 bases aligning to TRBD1. With V trimmed by 5 bases and J by 9 bases, 17 bases remained unmatched. The CDR3 length is 18 residues. DNA for the CDR3: TGTGCCAGCAGTAGCAACCGGGACAGGGTGGCTTGGGGTTCACCCCTCCACTTT. Its protein product is CASSSNRDRVAWGSPLHF.

This clonotype came up a few times. The rearrangement joins TRBV12-3 or TRBV12-4 to TRBJ2-7; no clear D gene. This CDR3 region has 15 residues. V lost 3 bases and J 0 bases, leaving 12 bases between the germline ends. The CDR3 DNA sequence: TGTGCCAGCAGTTTGTCTGCAGGCCGCTCCTACGAGCAGTACTTC. It translates to CASSLSAGRSYEQYF.

This clonotype was seen ten or more times. V gene TRBV6-5 combines with J gene TRBJ1-3, with a weak D call TRBD1 (5 bases). Between the trimmed V and J ends, which lost 6 bases and 2 bases, there was a span of 11 bases. This CDR3 contains 14 residues. CDR1 is MNHEY, CDR2 SVGAGI, per germline. As DNA, the CDR3 is TGTGCCAGCAGCCGGGGGGGGGCTGGAAACACCATATATTTT. Amino acid sequence: CASSRGGAGNTIYF.

This clonotype has more than one count but fewer than ten. One end of the junction varies from germline; a read error may be responsible. This chain connects TRBV7-8 to TRBJ2-2; 9 bases are shared with TRBD2. Looked up from germline, CDR1 is SGHVS and CDR2 is FQNEAQ. CDR3 length: 14 residues. CDR3 region: CGGVAGENTGELFF. Here the CDR3 DNA reads TGCGGGGGGGTAGCGGGGGAGAACACCGGGGAGCTGTTTTTT.

This sequence joins TRBV24-1 and TRBJ1-5; 7 positions agree with TRBD1. The CDR3 has 13 amino acids. The V gene's germline CDR1 is KGHDR and CDR2 SFDVKD. Trimming took 4 bases from V and 11 from J; bases not matched to a gene: 7. The CDR3 sequence is CATSESGGEAQHF. The CDR3 nucleotides are TGTGCCACCAGTGAGTCAGGGGGTGAGGCCCAGCATTTT.

The rearrangement joins TRBV29-1 to TRBJ1-2; no reliable D call. Trimming left V 6 bases short and J 4 bases short, with 9 bases between. Germline lookup yields CDR1 SQVTM and CDR2 ANQGSEA. The CDR3 length is 11 residues. CDR3 DNA: TGCAGCGTGTTTATACTCTATGGCTACACCTTC. This codes for CSVFILYGYTF. Based on the CDR3 plus reference TRBV29-1 and TRBJ1-2, the full variable domain is SAVISQKPSRDICQRGTSLTIQCQVDSQVTMMFWYRQQPGQSLTLIATANQGSEATYESGFVIDKFPISRPNLTFSTLTVSNMSPEDSSIYLCSVFILYGYTFGSGTRLTVV.

This clonotype has at least ten counts. This chain links TRBV28 with TRBJ1-4; TRBD1 might be the D (6 bases). V lost 5 bases and J 1 base, leaving 17 bases between the germline ends. CDR1 and CDR2 (germline): MDHEN, SYDVKM. This CDR3 comprises 17 residues. The DNA for the CDR3 is TGTGCCAGCAGTCCCCCTAAGGGCAGGGGAACTAATGAAAAACTGTTTTTT. Residues: CASSPPKGRGTNEKLFF.

This clonotype appeared a few times. V usage is TRBV28 and J usage is TRBJ2-7, with 10 bases lining up with TRBD1. Trimming at V came to 6 bases and at J to 2 bases, leaving 4 bases not matched to a gene. Per the germline V gene, CDR1 is MDHEN and CDR2 is SYDVKM. The CDR3 is 14 residues long. Here the CDR3 DNA reads TGTGCCAGCAGGGCCGGGACAGGGGCCTACGAGCAGTACTTC. This gives the protein CASRAGTGAYEQYF.